One TCR beta chain is described in this entry. The data were taken from a study of blood T cell repertoires in COVID-19. Background on the study: The study drew acute and convalescent COVID-19 samples from the United States, Italy and Spain.

V shed 5 bases, J shed 7 bases, and the junction held 6 bases outside the gene matches. The length of the CDR3 is 14 residues. Germline V gene lookup returns CDR1 MNHEY and CDR2 SVGEGT. How the authors handled the data: The assay estimated nucleated cells by amplifying reference gene primers. Profiled with immunoSEQ multiplex PCR; TCRdb holds only in-frame clones, not every one. Clonal size and the V and J genes are those of that table, whereas D and trimming came from the DNA. The repertoire holds 8,000 to 10,000 clones, with around 84% as singletons. The clonotype was recovered from a human donor in a cohort sampled during active COVID-19. Sequenced input: peripheral blood. The V and J genes are TRBV6-2 or TRBV6-3 and TRBJ2-2; 8 bases align to TRBD2. The CDR3 nucleotides are TGTGCCAGCAGTAGAGGGACTAGGATCGGGGAGCTGTTTTTT. The encoded protein is CASSRGTRIGELFF.